Listed below are T cell receptor beta chains from one sample, sequenced in a study of persistence of HIV-infected CD4 T cells. The data were produced by immunoSEQ multiplex PCR, yet TCRdb's version contains in-frame clones alone and is incomplete. The sample holds about 15,000 clones; approximately 75% are singletons and the top ten take approximately 18%. These TCRs are of unknown antigen specificity. This specimen was CD4+ T cells sorted from PBMCs after 18-hour stimulation, taken from a patient who received antiretroviral therapy. The source is an adult man with HIV who was CMV-seropositive. The CDR3 runs from the conserved cysteine through the conserved F or W. A D gene is named only where the DNA matches it firmly. The size field is filled for only some rows; it gives once, few, many or a size class.

v_gene,d_gene,abundance,j_gene,CDR3nt,CDR3aa
TRBV5-8,.,.,TRBJ1-6,TGTGCCAGCAGCTTGTATGTGGTGAAGGGATATTCACCCCTCCACTTT,CASSLYVVKGYSPLHF
TRBV7-2,TRBD1,.,TRBJ1-2,TGTGCCAGCAGTTCGGGCAGGGGGCTTGGCTACACCTTC,CASSSGRGLGYTF
TRBV12-3/TRBV12-4,TRBD1,.,TRBJ1-3,TGTGCCAGCAGTCTCGACAGGGCGCGCACCATATATTTT,CASSLDRARTIYF
TRBV5-1,.,once,TRBJ1-3,TGCGCCAGCAGCTTGGGACTGTTGGGTGACACCATATATTTT,CASSLGLLGDTIYF
TRBV6-5,.,once,TRBJ2-1,TGTGCCAGCATCCGGGACGGTGATGGAGAGCAGTTCTTC,CASIRDGDGEQFF
TRBV3-1/TRBV3-2,.,few,TRBJ2-4,TGTGCCAGCAGCCAAGCCCCTTACCCAGAGGCCAAAAACATTCAGTACTTC,CASSQAPYPEAKNIQYF
TRBV27,.,.,TRBJ1-2,TGTGCCAGCAGTTTATCGCGGGGAATTTACGGCTACACCTTC,CASSLSRGIYGYTF
TRBV7-9,.,few,TRBJ2-3,TGTGCCAGCAGCCGACGGCCGGTGGGGGGAAACACAGATACGCAGTATTTT,CASSRRPVGGNTDTQYF
TRBV21-1,.,.,TRBJ1-1,TGTGCCAGCATTCCAGATCAGAACACTGAAGCTTTCTTT,CASIPDQNTEAFF
TRBV3-1/TRBV3-2,.,.,TRBJ1-3,TGTGCCAGCAGCCAAGCGCCAGGCTCTGGAAACACCATATATTTT,CASSQAPGSGNTIYF
TRBV9,TRBD1,few,TRBJ2-1,TGTGCCAGCCCTCCCGGGACAGTCAACAATGAGCAGTTCTTC,CASPPGTVNNEQFF
TRBV5-4,.,.,TRBJ1-4,TGTGCCAGCAGCCCGGACGGACAGCCGGATGAAAAACTGTTTTTT,CASSPDGQPDEKLFF
TRBV28,.,.,TRBJ1-6,TGTGCCAGCAGCAACCAGGGTTTTTTGGATTCACCCCTCCACTTT,CASSNQGFLDSPLHF
TRBV7-8,.,few,TRBJ1-2,TGTGCCAGCAGCTTGGGGGATCACTATGGCTACACCTTC,CASSLGDHYGYTF
TRBV2,TRBD1,.,TRBJ1-6,TGTGCCAGCAGTTACTCCGGGACAGGGGTTTCACCCCTCCACTTT,CASSYSGTGVSPLHF
TRBV28,TRBD1,few,TRBJ2-7,TGTGCCAGCAGGAACACAGGGGGCCGCGAGCAGTACTTC,CASRNTGGREQYF
TRBV5-1,.,.,TRBJ2-7,TGCGCCAGCAGCTTACCCCCCCCCGGGGTCCCCTTTACGTATGAGCAGTACTTC,CASSLPPPGVPFTYEQYF
TRBV5-1,.,once,TRBJ2-2,TGCGCCAGCAGCTTGGCGGGGGTCTCGAACACCGGGGAGCTGTTTTTT,CASSLAGVSNTGELFF
TRBV10-3,.,.,TRBJ1-1,TGTGCCATTACCCCTCGGGGAGCGGACACTGAAGCTTTCTTT,CAITPRGADTEAFF
TRBV6-5,TRBD1,few,TRBJ2-7,TGTGCCAGCCTCCCTCGACAGGGAACGGAGTACTTC,CASLPRQGTEYF
TRBV9,TRBD2,.,TRBJ2-1,TGTGCCAGCAGCGCCGGCGGACTAGCGGGGGAGACGTCCATCTCCTACAATGAGCAGTTCTTC,CASSAGGLAGETSISYNEQFF
TRBV7-3,.,.,TRBJ1-1,TGTGCCAGCAGCTTAACCCCAGGGAGCCTTGAAGCTTTCTTT,CASSLTPGSLEAFF
TRBV27,.,.,TRBJ2-7,TGTGCCAGCAGTTTAGTCAACTCCTACGAGCAGTACTTC,CASSLVNSYEQYF
TRBV6-1,.,.,TRBJ2-3,TGTGCCAGCAGTGAGCCCCGGGGTTGGGCAGATACGCAGTATTTT,CASSEPRGWADTQYF
TRBV12-5,TRBD2,once,TRBJ2-7,TGTGCTAGTGGTTTGGTACTCCCGCCGCTAGCGGGGGTGACAACCTACGACGAGCAGTACTTC,CASGLVLPPLAGVTTYDEQYF
TRBV7-3,TRBD1,.,TRBJ1-2,TGTGCCAGCAGCTTAACCGAGGACAGGATGGATGGCTACACCTTC,CASSLTEDRMDGYTF